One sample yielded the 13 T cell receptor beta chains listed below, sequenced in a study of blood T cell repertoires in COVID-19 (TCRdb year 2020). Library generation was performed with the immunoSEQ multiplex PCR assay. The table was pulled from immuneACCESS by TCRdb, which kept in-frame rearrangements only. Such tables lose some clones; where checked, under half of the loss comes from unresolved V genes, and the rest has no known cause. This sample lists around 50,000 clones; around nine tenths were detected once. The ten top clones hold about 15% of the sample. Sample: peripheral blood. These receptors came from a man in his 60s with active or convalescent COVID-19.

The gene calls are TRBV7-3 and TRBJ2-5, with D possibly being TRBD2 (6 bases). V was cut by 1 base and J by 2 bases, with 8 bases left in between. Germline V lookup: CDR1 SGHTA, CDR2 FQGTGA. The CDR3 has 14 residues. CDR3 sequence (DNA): TGTGCCAGCAGCTTAATGGGGGGACAAGAGACCCAGTACTTC. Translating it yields CASSLMGGQETQYF.

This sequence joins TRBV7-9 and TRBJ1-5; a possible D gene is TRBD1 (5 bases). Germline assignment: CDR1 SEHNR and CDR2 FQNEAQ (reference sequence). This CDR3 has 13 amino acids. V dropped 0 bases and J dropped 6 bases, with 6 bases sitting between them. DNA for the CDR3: TGTGCCAGCAGCTTAGCGGGGCCTCAGCCCCAGCATTTT. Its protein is CASSLAGPQPQHF.

CDR3 sequence reads: CASSFSGALGEQYF. CDR3 in DNA: TGTGCCAGCAGCTTTAGCGGGGCCTTGGGGGAGCAGTACTTC. V usage is TRBV5-6 and J usage is TRBJ2-7; TRBD2 agrees at 8 bases. V gave up 2 bases and J gave up 7 bases; unmatched junction bases: 8. The germline V gene encodes CDR1 SGHDT and CDR2 YYEEEE. The CDR3 has 14 amino acids.

The CDR3 here is CASSPVDAPGGKTQYF. The DNA of the CDR3 is TGTGCCAGCTCACCGGTTGACGCTCCGGGTGGAAAGACCCAGTACTTC. The chain uses TRBV18 and TRBJ2-5; unclear D gene. CDR1 KGHSH and CDR2 LQKENI come from the germline V gene. Trimming shortened V by 3 bases and J by 6 bases, and 20 bases separated the two germline ends. The CDR3 consists of 16 residues.

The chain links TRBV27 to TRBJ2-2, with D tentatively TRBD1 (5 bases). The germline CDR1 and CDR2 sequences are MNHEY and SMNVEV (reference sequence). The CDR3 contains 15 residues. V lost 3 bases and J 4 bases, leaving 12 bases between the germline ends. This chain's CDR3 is CASSLARVATGELFF. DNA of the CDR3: TGTGCCAGCAGTTTGGCCAGGGTGGCCACCGGGGAGCTGTTTTTT.

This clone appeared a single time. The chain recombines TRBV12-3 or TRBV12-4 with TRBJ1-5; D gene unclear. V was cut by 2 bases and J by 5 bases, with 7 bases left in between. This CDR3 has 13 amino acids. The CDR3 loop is CASSLRGHQPQHF. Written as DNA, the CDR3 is TGTGCCAGCAGTTTACGGGGTCATCAGCCCCAGCATTTT.

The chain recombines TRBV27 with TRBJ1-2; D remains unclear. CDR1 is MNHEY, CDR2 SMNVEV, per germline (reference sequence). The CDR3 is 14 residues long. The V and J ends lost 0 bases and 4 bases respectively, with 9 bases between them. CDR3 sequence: CASSLSAGFYGYTF. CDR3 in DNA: TGTGCCAGCAGTTTATCGGCGGGGTTCTATGGCTACACCTTC.

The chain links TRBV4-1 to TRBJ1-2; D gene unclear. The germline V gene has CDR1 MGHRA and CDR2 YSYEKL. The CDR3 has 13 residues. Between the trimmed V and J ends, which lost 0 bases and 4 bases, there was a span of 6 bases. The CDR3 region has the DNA TGCGCCAGCAGCCAAGAACGGGTCTATGGCTACACCTTC. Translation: CASSQERVYGYTF.

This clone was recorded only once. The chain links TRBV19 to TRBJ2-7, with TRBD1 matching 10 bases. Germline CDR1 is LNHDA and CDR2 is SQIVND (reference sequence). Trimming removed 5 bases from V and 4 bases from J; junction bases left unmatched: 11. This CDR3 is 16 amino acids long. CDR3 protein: CASSSDGRDRGYEQYF. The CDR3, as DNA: TGTGCCAGTAGTTCGGACGGCCGGGACAGGGGTTACGAGCAGTACTTC.

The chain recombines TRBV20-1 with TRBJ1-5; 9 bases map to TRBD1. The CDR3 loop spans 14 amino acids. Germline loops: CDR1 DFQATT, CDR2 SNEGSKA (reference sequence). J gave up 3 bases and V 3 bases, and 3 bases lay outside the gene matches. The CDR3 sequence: CSASRDRVNQPQHF. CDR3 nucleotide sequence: TGCAGTGCTAGTAGGGACAGGGTCAATCAGCCCCAGCATTTT.

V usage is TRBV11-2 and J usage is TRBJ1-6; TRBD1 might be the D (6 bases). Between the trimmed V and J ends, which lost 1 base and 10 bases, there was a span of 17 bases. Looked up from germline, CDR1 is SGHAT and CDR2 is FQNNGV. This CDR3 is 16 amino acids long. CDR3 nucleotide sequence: TGTGCCAGCAGCTTAGTCGAAAAGGGGGTCAGGTCACCCCTCCACTTT. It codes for CASSLVEKGVRSPLHF.

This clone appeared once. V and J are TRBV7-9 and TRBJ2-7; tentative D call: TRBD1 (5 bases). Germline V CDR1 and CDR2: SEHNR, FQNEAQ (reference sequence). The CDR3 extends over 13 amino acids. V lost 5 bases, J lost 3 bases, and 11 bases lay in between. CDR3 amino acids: CASSLGTGYEQYF. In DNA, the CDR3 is TGTGCCAGCAGCCTAGGCACAGGCTACGAGCAGTACTTC.

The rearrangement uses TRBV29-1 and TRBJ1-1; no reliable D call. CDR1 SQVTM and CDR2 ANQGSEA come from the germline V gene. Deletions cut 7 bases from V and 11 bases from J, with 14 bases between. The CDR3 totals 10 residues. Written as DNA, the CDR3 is TGCAGCGCCCGTTGGGGAGGGGCTTTCTTT. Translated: CSARWGGAFF. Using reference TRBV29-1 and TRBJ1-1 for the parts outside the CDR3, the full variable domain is SAVISQKPSRDICQRGTSLTIQCQVDSQVTMMFWYRQQPGQSLTLIATANQGSEATYESGFVIDKFPISRPNLTFSTLTVSNMSPEDSSIYLCSARWGGAFFGQGTRLTVV.